These T cell receptor beta chains were read from a single sample in a study of B cell selection in AIRE deficiency. Measured with immunoSEQ multiplex PCR; TCRdb has only the in-frame clones, and not every one. Here the sample spans about 15,000 clones, 85% to 95% being singletons. Sequenced sample: Tregs sorted from PBMCs. The receptors stem from a human donor with AIRE deficiency. Both conserved end residues are part of each CDR3. A D gene is named only where the DNA matches it firmly.

V,D,J,DNA,CDR3
TRBV27,TRBD2,TRBJ2-3,TGTGCCAGCAGTCCAGGACTAGCTTTAGATACGCAGTATTTT,CASSPGLALDTQYF
TRBV4-1,-,TRBJ2-6,TGCGCCAGCAGCCAAGTGGAGGCGCCCGGGGCCAACGTCCTGACTTTC,CASSQVEAPGANVLTF
TRBV6-6,TRBD1,TRBJ1-2,TGTGCCAGCAGTCGGGACAGGGGGGGAGGCTACACCTTC,CASSRDRGGGYTF
TRBV5-6,-,TRBJ2-3,TGTGCCAGCAGCTTGAGGTGGAGCGGGCCCCGCACAGATACGCAGTATTTT,CASSLRWSGPRTDTQYF
TRBV5-1,-,TRBJ2-7,TGCGCCAGCAGCTTGGTTATCGGGGAAGGGGAGCAGTACTTC,CASSLVIGEGEQYF
TRBV5-4,-,TRBJ2-1,TGTGCCAGCAGCCTACCAGGACTAACCGATGAGCAGTTCTTC,CASSLPGLTDEQFF
TRBV7-2,-,TRBJ1-2,TGTGCCAGCAGCTTATGGACGGGAACGAACTATGGCTACACCTTC,CASSLWTGTNYGYTF
TRBV9,TRBD1,TRBJ2-6,TGTGCCAGCAGCGTATCAGGGGGCGCTGGGGCCAACGTCCTGACTTTC,CASSVSGGAGANVLTF
TRBV18,TRBD1,TRBJ2-2,TGTGCCAGCTTACCACCTGACAGGGGGAACACCGGGGAGCTGTTTTTT,CASLPPDRGNTGELFF
TRBV19,-,TRBJ2-1,TGTGCCAGCACCCCGAGGGACTACAATGAGCAGTTCTTC,CASTPRDYNEQFF
TRBV19,TRBD2,TRBJ2-1,TGTGCCAGTACCCTAGGGCGGGGGAGCTCCTACAATGAGCAGTTCTTC,CASTLGRGSSYNEQFF
TRBV7-9,-,TRBJ2-5,TGTGCCAGCAGTCGTTGGGGCCAAGAGACCCAGTACTTC,CASSRWGQETQYF
TRBV27,TRBD2,TRBJ2-1,TGTGCCAGCAGATCGGGACTAGCGGGATACAATGAGCAGTTCTTC,CASRSGLAGYNEQFF
TRBV10-2,-,TRBJ1-6,TGCGCCAGCAGTAAGGGGGGTCCATTGCACTCCTATAATTCACCCCTCCACTTT,CASSKGGPLHSYNSPLHF
TRBV2,TRBD1,TRBJ1-5,TGTGCCAGCATGACAGGGGGTAGCAATCAGCCCCAGCATTTT,CASMTGGSNQPQHF
TRBV7-9,-,TRBJ1-1,TGTGCCAGCAGCTTATATGACACTGAAGCTTTCTTT,CASSLYDTEAFF
TRBV2,-,TRBJ2-7,TGTGCCAGCACAGGGGCCTACGAGCAGTACTTC,CASTGAYEQYF
TRBV5-8,-,TRBJ1-5,TGTGCCAGCAGCAGAGGACCGCCCAATCAGCCCCAGCATTTT,CASSRGPPNQPQHF